These 19 T cell receptor beta chains were sequenced from one sample in a study of blood T cells in healthy people across ages. With a J-beta primer mix and a sample-barcoded 5' primer, a second PCR ran roughly 6 to 11 cycles. TCRdb recomputed calls from the 5' RACE reads with MiXCR, one row per CDR3 protein. The table shows 1 million or so distinct CDR3 sequences, with less than 25% occurring only once. A further study also used this sample, focusing on T cells of mothers and their children.

The specimen sequenced was blood. These receptors came from a girl aged 2-15 years in good health.

This clonotype appeared a few times. V is TRBV3-1 and J is TRBJ1-3; D call uncertain. With 1 base removed from V and 3 bases from J, the gap between germline ends came to 7 bases. Germline CDR1 reads LGHDT; CDR2 reads YNNKEL (reference sequence). The CDR3 has 14 amino acids. The CDR3: CASSQGRGGNTIYF. The DNA of the CDR3 is TGTGCCAGCAGCCAAGGCCGGGGTGGAAACACCATATATTTT.

This clonotype was seen a few times. The junction departs from germline at one end; a sequencing error may be responsible. The rearrangement links TRBV7-9 to TRBJ2-6; D remains unclear. The CDR3 is 17 residues long. Germline V gene lookup returns CDR1 SEHNR and CDR2 FQNEAQ (reference sequence). CDR3 DNA: TGTGCCGGCAGCTTATGGGTGTCACGCTCTGGGGCCAACGTCCTGACTTTC. As protein: CAGSLWVSRSGANVLTF. Together with reference TRBV7-9 and TRBJ2-6, the CDR3 gives the full variable domain: DTGVSQNPRHKITKRGQNVTFRCDPISEHNRLYWYRQTLGQGPEFLTYFQNEAQLEKSRLLSDRFSAERPKGSFSTLEIQRTEQGDSAMYLCAGSLWVSRSGANVLTFGAGSRLTVL.

The chain uses TRBV29-1 and TRBJ1-1; D is unresolved. Trimming stripped 3 bases from V and 2 bases from J, with 7 bases between. Germline V gene lookup returns CDR1 SQVTM and CDR2 ANQGSEA. The CDR3 is 12 residues long. The CDR3: CSVDRSNTEAFF. The CDR3 bases are TGCAGCGTTGACAGGAGTAACACTGAAGCTTTCTTT.

There are a few counts of this clonotype. The genes are TRBV4-3 and TRBJ2-3; maybe TRBD2 (5 bases). The CDR3 has 14 amino acids. Trimming took 1 base from V and 5 from J, leaving 10 bases between them. Germline V gene sequence: CDR1 LGHNA, CDR2 YSLEER. The CDR3 protein is CASSQGGPRDTQYF. For the CDR3, the DNA is TGCGCCAGCAGCCAAGGAGGGCCTAGAGATACGCAGTATTTT.

This clonotype showed up just a few times. The chain employs TRBV27 and TRBJ2-1; no clear D gene. Trimming stripped 6 bases from V and 5 bases from J, with 17 bases between. The germline gives CDR1 MNHEY, CDR2 SMNVEV (reference sequence). This CDR3 comprises 15 residues. The DNA for the CDR3 is TGTGCCAGCAGAGTACACAAGCCTAACGACAATGAGCAGTTCTTC. Amino acids: CASRVHKPNDNEQFF.

This clonotype was seen a handful of times. The CDR3 DNA is TGTGCCAGCAGTGCTCTTTGGGCAGATACGCAGTATTTT. Translated, it gives CASSALWADTQYF. V gene TRBV12-3 or TRBV12-4 combines with J gene TRBJ2-3; D gene uncertain. V gave up 5 bases and J gave up 4 bases, with 10 bases separating them. This CDR3 has 13 residues.

V usage is TRBV10-3 and J usage is TRBJ2-1; TRBD2 agrees at 8 bases. Germline-derived CDR1 and CDR2 are ENHRY and SYGVKD. V shed 7 bases and J 8 bases; nucleotides not matched to a gene: 7. This CDR3 is 13 amino acids long. CDR3 sequence reads: CAIKRGGSDEQFF. In nucleotides, the CDR3 is TGTGCCATCAAACGGGGGGGCTCGGATGAGCAGTTCTTC.

The chain joins TRBV6-6 to TRBJ2-7; D is unresolved. Germline V gene sequence: CDR1 MNHNY, CDR2 SVGAGI (reference sequence). The CDR3 contains 15 residues. V dropped 6 bases and J dropped 0 bases, with 15 bases sitting between them. CDR3 nucleotide sequence: TGTGCCAGCAGCTCCCTTCAGACGGTCTCCTACGAGCAGTACTTC. Residues: CASSSLQTVSYEQYF.

In its sample, this clonotype was seen a few times. J is TRBJ2-5 and V is TRBV12-3 or TRBV12-4; D perhaps matches TRBD2 (7 bases). The CDR3 has 15 amino acids. The V end was cut by 7 bases, the J end by 6 bases, with 21 bases between. CDR3 amino acids: CASTNSGGFRKTQYF. Here the CDR3 DNA reads TGTGCCAGCACAAACTCGGGGGGCTTCAGGAAGACCCAGTACTTC.

This clonotype occurred a few times. The rearrangement links TRBV7-2 to TRBJ1-5; D call uncertain. Trimming removed 7 bases from V and 7 bases from J, with 11 bases in between. Per the germline V gene, CDR1 is SGHTA and CDR2 is FQGNSA. The length of the CDR3 is 12 residues. The CDR3 DNA sequence: TGTGCCAGCACTTTTCCAGGCCAGCCCCAGCATTTT. It encodes CASTFPGQPQHF. Together with reference TRBV7-2 and TRBJ1-5, the CDR3 gives the full variable domain: GAGVSQSPSNKVTEKGKDVELRCDPISGHTALYWYRQSLGQGLEFLIYFQGNSAPDKSGLPSDRFSAERTGGSVSTLTIQRTQQEDSAVYLCASTFPGQPQHFGDGTRLSIL.

The V call is TRBV4-1, the J call TRBJ2-1; 11 bases align to TRBD1. Judging by the DNA end, TRBJ2-5 fits better; the J call may be wrong. Germline V CDR1 and CDR2: MGHRA, YSYEKL. CDR3 length equals 16 residues. Written as DNA, the CDR3 is TGCGCCAGCAGCCGGACCGGGACAGGGGGTGGGGAGACCCAGTACTTC. This translates into CASSRTGTGGGETQYF.

This chain joins TRBV20-1 and TRBJ2-5, with D tentatively TRBD2 (6 bases). The J call is uncertain, as TRBJ2-1 better fits the DNA end. The CDR3 contains 13 residues. The V gene's germline CDR1 is DFQATT and CDR2 SNEGSKA (reference sequence). The CDR3 nucleotides read TGCAGTGCTACTGGGGGGACTGGCAATGAGCAGTTCTTC. Translated: CSATGGTGNEQFF.

There are a few counts of this clonotype. The rearrangement uses TRBV6-6 and TRBJ1-6, with 9 positions matching TRBD1. This CDR3 is built from 14 residues. The V segment lost 7 bases and the J segment 10 bases; nucleotides outside the gene matches: 8. Germline CDR1 is MNHNY and CDR2 is SVGAGI (reference sequence). The CDR3 region is CASMYRDRESPLHF. The CDR3 DNA reads TGTGCCAGCATGTACCGGGACAGGGAATCACCCCTCCACTTT.

The rearrangement joins TRBV7-8 to TRBJ2-6; TRBD1 is a possible D gene (5 bases). This CDR3 contains 17 residues. Germline V gives CDR1 SGHVS, CDR2 FQNEAQ. Deletions cut 2 bases from V and 0 bases from J, with 11 bases between. The CDR3 DNA reads as TGTGCCAGCAGCTTACAGGGCCACATCTCTGGGGCCAACGTCCTGACTTTC. Translated, it gives CASSLQGHISGANVLTF. The full variable domain, with the rest looked up from reference TRBV7-8 and TRBJ2-6, is GAGVSQSPRYKVAKRGQDVALRCDPISGHVSLFWYQQALGQGPEFLTYFQNEAQLDKSGLPSDRFFAERPEGSVSTLKIQRTQQEDSAVYLCASSLQGHISGANVLTFGAGSRLTVL.

This chain joins TRBV11-2 and TRBJ2-1; 13 bases align to TRBD2. The length of the CDR3 is 18 residues. Germline CDR1 and CDR2: SGHAT and FQNNGV. Trimming cost V 0 bases and J 8 bases; bases outside gene matches: 10. For the CDR3, the DNA is TGTGCCAGCAGCTTAGATCGGGGACTAGCGGGATCCCGTGATGAGCAGTTCTTC. It yields the protein CASSLDRGLAGSRDEQFF.

The chain combines TRBV5-1 with TRBJ2-7; 12 nucleotides match TRBD2. The CDR3 runs 17 residues. The junction had 10 bases not matched to a gene; V was cut back by 5 bases and J by 1 base. CDR1 SGHRS and CDR2 YFSETQ come from the germline V gene. In nucleotides, the CDR3 is TGCGCCAGCAGTTTGACTAGCGGGAGCCCTCAATCCTACGAGCAGTACTTC. Amino acids: CASSLTSGSPQSYEQYF.

V and J are TRBV20-1 and TRBJ1-4, with D unclear. This CDR3 contains 15 residues. V gave up 0 bases and J gave up 0 bases, with 8 bases separating them. Germline-derived CDR1 and CDR2 are DFQATT and SNEGSKA (reference sequence). The CDR3 sequence: CSAREMAATNEKLFF. The DNA for the CDR3 is TGCAGTGCTAGAGAAATGGCTGCAACTAATGAAAAACTGTTTTTT.

V is TRBV12-5 and J is TRBJ2-5, with D tentatively TRBD2 (5 bases). The J call may be faulty, since TRBJ2-1 better matches the DNA end. There are 14 residues in the CDR3. Germline V gene lookup returns CDR1 LGHNT and CDR2 FRNRAP. CDR3 sequence reads: CASGLVLSGLEQFF. The CDR3 nucleotides read TGTGCTAGTGGTTTGGTACTGAGCGGCCTCGAGCAGTTCTTC.

This rearrangement joins TRBV4-1 to TRBJ2-5; perhaps TRBD1 as D (6 bases). The J call may be faulty, since TRBJ2-7 better matches the DNA end. The V gene's germline CDR1 is MGHRA and CDR2 YSYEKL. The CDR3 is 14 residues long. CDR3 in DNA: TGCGCCAGCAGCCACCCAGGACAGCCTTACGAGCAGTACTTC. Translated, it gives CASSHPGQPYEQYF.